This T cell receptor beta chain was obtained from a study of post-analysis software for immune sequencing data. The overall study: Both relapsing-remitting and secondary progressive multiple sclerosis featured among the disease courses, as did progressive-relapsing multiple sclerosis.

The TCR beta cDNA libraries carried unique molecular identifiers. When roughly 0.9 to 10 million T cells were used, they gave about 550,000 cDNA molecules. TCRdb re-called the PCR reads with MiXCR, one entry per CDR3 protein. The sample includes hundreds of thousands of distinct CDR3 sequences, roughly 50% of them seen just once. Study-level points and caveats: For normalized Chao1 diversity, multiple sclerosis patients scored significantly lower than controls did. In patients, TRBV5-6, TRBV5-1 and TRBV20-1 belonged to roughly five TRBV segments found more frequently than in controls. When the samples were clustered directly with F measure, those that had been prepared in the same batch showed strong co-clustering.

As regards this clonotype: Its antigen is as yet unknown.

V lost 7 bases and J 4 bases, leaving 14 bases between the germline ends. The CDR3 is made up of 13 amino acids. Germline CDR1 and CDR2: MNHEY and SVGAGI. This receptor was identified in a girl between 5 and 17 years old with multiple sclerosis. Sequencing input: blood. This chain links TRBV6-5 with TRBJ2-7; weak D call: TRBD2 (6 bases). CDR3 sequence (DNA): TGTGCCAGCACGGTGGGACTTGGATACGAGCAGTACTTC. This codes for CASTVGLGYEQYF.